These 20 T cell receptor beta chains originate from one sample sequenced in a study of CD8+CD57+ T cells in acquired aplastic anemia. Profiles of TCR beta VDJ and CDR3 were generated from a genomic DNA template. Each CDR3 protein is one row after TCRdb ran MiXCR on the reads. The sample consists of some 410,000 distinct CDR3 sequences, under 80% of them appearing once. Sequenced material: sorted CD4+, CD8+, or CD8+CD57+ T cells (not recorded which) from PBMCs. The receptors were gathered from a human donor in good health, serving as a control.

As to this clonotype: The junction and the germline gene differ at one end; a read error may be behind it. The genes are TRBV7-2 and TRBJ1-4; a weak D match, TRBD1 (5 bases). CDR1 and CDR2 from the germline V gene are SGHTA and FQGNSA. This CDR3 contains 15 residues. In DNA form, the CDR3 reads TGTGCCAGCAGCTTACAGGGCAGGACTGAAAAAAAACTTTTTTTT. This sequence encodes CASSLQGRTEKKLFF. Combining the CDR3 with reference TRBV7-2 and TRBJ1-4 gives the whole variable domain GAGVSQSPSNKVTEKGKDVELRCDPISGHTALYWYRQSLGQGLEFLIYFQGNSAPDKSGLPSDRFSAERTGGSVSTLTIQRTQQEDSAVYLCASSLQGRTEKKLFFGSGTQLSVL.

The chain joins TRBV25-1 to TRBJ2-7, with 7 bases aligning to TRBD1. V lost 6 bases and J lost 6; bases outside the gene matches: 8. The length of the CDR3 is 13 residues. Germline V gene sequence: CDR1 MGHDK, CDR2 SYGVNS. CDR3 in amino acids: CASSQENRGEQYF. The CDR3 DNA sequence: TGTGCCAGCAGCCAAGAGAACAGGGGCGAGCAGTACTTC.

Comment on this clonotype: At one end the junction does not follow the germline gene, possibly because of a read error. The rearrangement uses TRBV7-2 and TRBJ1-3; D remains unclear. The CDR3 covers 15 residues. Per the germline V gene, CDR1 is SGHTA and CDR2 is FQGNSA. The CDR3 nucleotides read TGCGCCAGCAGCCCAATAGACGCCGCTGGAAACACCAAATATTTT. Its protein product is CASSPIDAAGNTKYF.

The CDR3 reads CASSRGQYQETQLFF. The CDR3 nucleotides are TGTGCCAGCAGCAGAGGACAGTACCAAGAGACCCAGTTGTTTTTT. The chain uses TRBV9 and TRBJ2-2; possibly TRBD1 for D (6 bases). CDR3 size: 15 residues. Germline loops: CDR1 SGDLS, CDR2 YYNGEE. Trimming cost V 4 bases and J 15 bases, with 25 bases left between them. The whole variable domain, remainder taken from reference TRBV9 and TRBJ2-2, is DSGVTQTPKHLITATGQRVTLRCSPRSGDLSVYWYQQSLDQGLQFLIQYYNGEERAKGNILERFSAQQFPDLHSELNLSSLELGDSALYFCASSRGQYQETQLFFGEGSRLTVL.

Notes on this clonotype: This CDR3 is missing its conserved last phenylalanine or tryptophan, likely due to a read error. It is unclear where the CDR3 begins or ends on the DNA, so no DNA is shown, and the CDR3 is as TCRdb lists it. V gene TRBV7-6 combines with J gene TRBJ1-2; the D call in the table, TRBD1, was not verified against the DNA. Germline assignment: CDR1 SGHVS and CDR2 FNYEAQ. The CDR3 numbers 13 amino acids, ends counted. CDR3 loop: CASRPGLQKIQET.

A word on this clonotype: At one of its ends the junction is not consistent with the germline gene, which may arise from a read error. This chain connects TRBV9 to TRBJ2-7; 8 bases align to TRBD2. From germline, CDR1 is SGDLS and CDR2 YYNGEE. The CDR3 has 14 residues. This chain's CDR3 is CASSVGLGGGKKGF. The CDR3 nucleotides are TGTGCCAGCAGCGTAGGGTTGGGCGGGGGGAAGAAAGGCTTC. Variable domain in full (rest from reference TRBV9 and TRBJ2-7): DSGVTQTPKHLITATGQRVTLRCSPRSGDLSVYWYQQSLDQGLQFLIQYYNGEERAKGNILERFSAQQFPDLHSELNLSSLELGDSALYFCASSVGLGGGKKGFGPGTRLTVT.

J is TRBJ2-7 and V is TRBV7-9; D might be TRBD2 (5 bases). CDR3 length: 14 residues. Trimming cost V 5 bases and J 5 bases, with 16 bases left between them. Germline CDR1 reads SEHNR; CDR2 reads FQNEAQ (reference sequence). CDR3 amino acids: CASSQQTLVDEQYF. CDR3 sequence (DNA): TGTGCCAGCAGCCAGCAAACACTAGTCGACGAGCAGTACTTC.

The chain is built from TRBV7-2 and TRBJ2-2; no definite D call. Germline assignment: CDR1 SGHTA and CDR2 FQGNSA. V lost 4 bases, J lost 0 bases, and 6 bases lay in between. The length of the CDR3 is 14 residues. The DNA for the CDR3 is TGTGCCAGCAGCTCCACAACGAACACCGGGGAGCTGTTTTTT. Translation: CASSSTTNTGELFF.

V is TRBV20-1 and J is TRBJ2-1; D possibly corresponds to TRBD1 (5 bases). The V end lost 6 bases, the J end lost 10 bases, and 19 bases lay between the germline ends. There are 13 residues in the CDR3. Germline V gives CDR1 DFQATT, CDR2 SNEGSKA (reference sequence). Here the CDR3 reads CSATPGHGNEQFF. In DNA, the CDR3 is TGCAGTGCAACCCCAGGGCATGGGAACGAGCAGTTCTTC.

V and J are TRBV7-8 and TRBJ2-3; the D is unclear. The CDR3 is 15 residues long. Germline V gene lookup returns CDR1 SGHVS and CDR2 FQNEAQ. Trimming removed 5 bases from V and 10 bases from J, with 22 bases in between. The CDR3 loop is CASSLERSGRQSQYF. The CDR3 nucleotides are TGTGCCAGCAGCCTAGAACGGTCCGGCCGTCAGTCGCAGTATTTT.

The V and J genes are TRBV10-1 and TRBJ2-5; no reliable D call. Trimming took off 2 bases at V and 8 bases at J, with 6 bases between the two ends. CDR1 WNHNN and CDR2 SYGVQD come from the germline V gene (reference sequence). CDR3 size: 11 residues. The CDR3 loop reads CASSEPDTQYF. The CDR3 coding sequence is TGCGCCAGCAGTGAGCCAGATACCCAGTACTTC.

The sample holds many counts of this clonotype. The V and J genes are TRBV27 and TRBJ1-4; D is possibly TRBD1 (5 bases). Germline V gene sequence: CDR1 MNHEY, CDR2 SMNVEV (reference sequence). Trimming removed 6 bases at V and 7 bases at J, with 15 bases between. The CDR3 runs to 14 residues. Written as DNA, the CDR3 is TGTGCCAGCAGACATCAGGGATCGTCTGAAAAACTGTTTTTT. Encoded protein: CASRHQGSSEKLFF.

As for this clonotype: This is likely a read error, given that the CDR3 carries no conserved phenylalanine or tryptophan at its end. The DNA is left out, because the CDR3 cannot be placed on it with certainty; the CDR3 is given as TCRdb lists it. The chain combines TRBV7-9 with TRBJ1-2; the table's D call, TRBD1, was not checked against the DNA. Inclusive of both ends, the CDR3 amounts to 13 amino acids. Germline lookup yields CDR1 SEHNR and CDR2 FQNEAQ (reference sequence). The CDR3 loop reads CASSVRGGRADTQ.

About this clonotype: This is likely a read error, given that the CDR3 carries no conserved phenylalanine or tryptophan at its end. It is unclear where the CDR3 begins or ends on the DNA, so no DNA is shown, and the CDR3 is as TCRdb lists it. This rearrangement joins TRBV10-1 to TRBJ1-6; the D segment call TRBD1 is taken from the table without a DNA check. The CDR3 is 15 amino acids long, termini counted. Germline V CDR1 and CDR2: WNHNN, SYGVQD (reference sequence). Here the CDR3 reads CASSVQVRYSYTLGS.

This rearrangement joins TRBV19 to TRBJ1-5; D remains unclear. The CDR3 sequence is 14 residues long. V was pared by 0 bases and J by 11 bases, with 14 bases between. The germline V gene has CDR1 LNHDA and CDR2 SQIVND (reference sequence). The CDR3 nucleotides are TGTGCCAGTAGTATAGACGGACGGGGAGAGACCCAGCATTTT. Its protein is CASSIDGRGETQHF.

A remark on this clonotype: The junction does not match germline at one end; this may be a read error. The rearrangement links TRBV29-1 to TRBJ1-1, with D perhaps matching TRBD1 (5 bases). The CDR3 has 13 residues. Germline assignment: CDR1 SQVTM and CDR2 ANQGSEA. In nucleotides, the CDR3 is TGTGCCGGCAGCCCGACAGTGAACACTGAAGCTTTCTTT. Its protein product is CAGSPTVNTEAFF.

Many counts were recorded for this clonotype. This chain connects TRBV10-3 to TRBJ2-7; no clear D gene. The ends were cut back, 3 bases at V and 2 bases at J, with 20 bases in the middle. CDR1 is ENHRY and CDR2 is SYGVKD in the germline V gene. The CDR3 loop spans 17 amino acids. The CDR3 loop reads CAISETGRALPPYEQYF. The CDR3 region has the DNA TGTGCCATCAGTGAAACGGGTCGGGCCCTCCCCCCCTACGAGCAGTACTTC.

CDR3 sequence (DNA): TGTGCCAGCAGGGCCGTGGACAGGGACTATGGCTACACCTTC. Its translation is CASRAVDRDYGYTF. The J gene is TRBJ1-2, the V gene TRBV12-3 or TRBV12-4; 8 bases align to TRBD1. The V gene end was trimmed by 6 bases and the J gene end by 3 bases; junction bases not matched to a gene: 6. This CDR3 has 14 amino acids.

This clonotype has at least ten counts. The chain joins TRBV10-3 to TRBJ1-4; D not resolved. V lost 3 bases and J 8 bases, leaving 22 bases between the germline ends. Per the germline V gene, CDR1 is ENHRY and CDR2 is SYGVKD. The CDR3 has 17 amino acids. CDR3 loop: CAISDKNGRSESEKLFF. The CDR3 region has the DNA TGTGCCATCAGTGACAAAAACGGACGGAGTGAATCGGAAAAACTGTTTTTT.

Notes on this clonotype: Sequence at one end of the junction differs from germline and may be a read error. The chain recombines TRBV7-2 with TRBJ1-6, with D maybe TRBD1 (5 bases). Germline V CDR1 and CDR2: SGHTA, FQGNSA. This CDR3 contains 16 residues. The CDR3 bases are TGTGCCAGCAGCTTAGCAGGGGCTAGCGGTATACGAGCACTCCACTTC. Residues: CASSLAGASGIRALHF.